One sample yielded the 2 T cell receptor beta chains listed below, sequenced in a study of cytomegalovirus exposure and HLA in healthy donors. PCR primers comprised 60 Vbeta and 13 Jbeta primers. Assay: immunoSEQ multiplex PCR; the TCRdb copy retains only in-frame clones and omits some. The table shows 250,000 to 350,000 clones, with about 75% occurring only once. Input material: PBMCs. The receptors come from a female donor in good health and CMV-seronegative.

J is TRBJ2-1 and V is TRBV15, with TRBD2 matching 12 bases. The germline CDR1 and CDR2 sequences are LNHNV and YYDKDF (reference sequence). CDR3 size: 18 residues. V trimming: 7 bases; J trimming: 9 bases; junction bases outside the gene matches: 19. The CDR3, as DNA: TGTGCCACCAAGCCGATGATAGTTCCTAGCGGGAGGGCTCTTGAGCAGTTCTTC. Translated: CATKPMIVPSGRALEQFF.

The rearrangement uses TRBV15 and TRBJ2-1, with 9 bases lining up with TRBD2. Germline V gene data show CDR1 as LNHNV and CDR2 as YYDKDF (reference sequence). Trimming cost V 3 bases and J 0 bases; bases outside gene matches: 3. This CDR3 is built from 16 residues. The CDR3 region is CATSRRSGSSYNEQFF. DNA for the CDR3: TGTGCCACCAGCAGGCGTAGCGGGAGCTCCTACAATGAGCAGTTCTTC.